This TCR beta chain was captured by sequencing in a study of identical twins. This clonotype was recorded a few times. Its antigen is as yet unknown. Study-level results: Cord blood beta clonotypes present at high abundance carried fewer insertions; no such pattern appeared in memory repertoires.

TCRdb independently ran MiXCR on the 5' RACE reads; one entry per CDR3 protein. The top ten clones hold around 0.48% of a sample with 400,000 to 600,000 distinct CDR3 sequences, under 25% of them seen once. Trimming removed 4 bases from V and 2 bases from J, with 16 bases in between. CDR1 and CDR2 (germline): SGHRS, YFSETQ. The CDR3 has 15 residues. This sample was also put to use in a study of yellow fever vaccine responses in identical twins.

This chain connects TRBV5-1 to TRBJ2-7; D is unresolved. The clonotype comes from a woman under 30 in good health. The sample comprised CD4+ T cells sorted from blood. The CDR3 bases are TGCGCCAGCAGCCATAATCAGCCCAGTACCTACGAGCAGTACTTC. Encoded protein: CASSHNQPSTYEQYF.